One T cell receptor beta chain is described in this entry. CDR3 length equals 17 residues. V was clipped by 2 bases and J by 5 bases, with 21 bases between them. Per the germline V gene, CDR1 is GTSNPN and CDR2 is SVGIG (reference sequence). The data belong to a study of PD-1 blockade in mismatch repair-deficient tumors. TCRdb's copy holds only in-frame clones and misses some; the assay was immunoSEQ multiplex PCR. The sample includes around 25,000 clones, over 80% of them seen just once. PCR or immunohistochemistry showed mismatch repair deficiency in every enrolled patient. The chain links TRBV30 to TRBJ1-4, with D unresolved. The clonotype was recovered from an adult with mismatch repair-deficient cancer. The source was peripheral blood, collected 12 weeks after starting pembrolizumab. For the CDR3, the DNA is TGTGCCTGGAGTAAAGGTGGCAGCCTTAGCGGGAATGAAAAACTGTTTTTT. Protein product: CAWSKGGSLSGNEKLFF.